This T cell receptor beta chain was obtained from a study of T cells after somatic rescue of genetic block. Repertoires were generated with immunoSEQ multiplex PCR, while TCRdb's copy carries only in-frame clones and drops some. Of roughly 15,000 clones detected, 65% to 85% appear once; the ten largest clones hold around 21%. The sequenced material came from peripheral blood mononuclear cells (PBMCs). The sequence was obtained from a boy between 10 and 17 years old.

The CDR3 DNA reads TGTGCCTGGAGGGCCCCCGGGACTAGCGGCCCAGAGCAGTTCTTC. As protein: CAWRAPGTSGPEQFF. This chain joins TRBV30 and TRBJ2-1; 11 positions match TRBD2. With V trimmed by 3 bases and J by 10 bases, 11 bases remained unmatched. CDR1 GTSNPN and CDR2 SVGIG come from the germline V gene (reference sequence). CDR3 length equals 15 residues.